These T cell receptor beta chains were read from a single sample in a study of shared clonotypes between healthy human individuals. Method: immunoSEQ multiplex PCR; TCRdb's copy keeps in-frame clones and lacks some. The data contain millions of clones, approximately 93% of them singletons. Sample: naive CD4+ T cells from PBMCs. The receptors stem from a young man in good health. Some clones in this sample may be carry-over from other donors' samples. The CDR3 runs from the conserved cysteine through the conserved F or W. Each record gives: D gene, V gene, J gene, CDR3 protein, CDR3 DNA. A D gene is named only where the DNA matches it firmly.

d_call: TRBD1
v_call: TRBV2
j_call: TRBJ2-7
cdr3_aa: CASSEQARGPRRGEQYF
cdr3_nt: TGTGCCAGCAGTGAACAGGCCAGGGGGCCCCGGCGGGGAGAGCAGTACTTC

d_call: NA
v_call: TRBV6-1
j_call: TRBJ1-1
cdr3_aa: CASNQNTEAFF
cdr3_nt: TGTGCCAGCAATCAGAACACTGAAGCTTTCTTT

d_call: NA
v_call: TRBV27
j_call: TRBJ1-5
cdr3_aa: CASSPRANSNQPQHF
cdr3_nt: TGTGCCAGCAGCCCCAGGGCGAATAGCAATCAGCCCCAGCATTTT

d_call: NA
v_call: TRBV5-1
j_call: TRBJ1-1
cdr3_aa: CASSRVDSLNTEAFF
cdr3_nt: TGCGCCAGCAGCCGTGTGGACAGCTTGAACACTGAAGCTTTCTTT

d_call: NA
v_call: TRBV18
j_call: TRBJ2-1
cdr3_aa: CASSLDVQVYNEQFF
cdr3_nt: TGTGCCAGCTCACTTGACGTTCAAGTCTACAATGAGCAGTTCTTC

d_call: NA
v_call: TRBV6-1
j_call: TRBJ2-7
cdr3_aa: CASSGSRLYSYEQYF
cdr3_nt: TGTGCCAGCAGTGGTAGCCGCCTGTACTCCTACGAGCAGTACTTC

d_call: NA
v_call: TRBV14
j_call: TRBJ2-3
cdr3_aa: CASSHHLGLSTDTQYF
cdr3_nt: TGTGCCAGCAGCCACCACCTAGGGCTAAGCACAGATACGCAGTATTTT

d_call: TRBD1
v_call: TRBV9
j_call: TRBJ2-7
cdr3_aa: CASSVGVGQPYEQYF
cdr3_nt: TGTGCCAGCAGCGTAGGGGTGGGACAGCCTTACGAGCAGTACTTC

d_call: NA
v_call: TRBV30
j_call: TRBJ2-7
cdr3_aa: CAWSRGFLGEQYF
cdr3_nt: TGTGCCTGGAGTAGGGGGTTCCTAGGCGAGCAGTACTTC

d_call: NA
v_call: TRBV19
j_call: TRBJ1-2
cdr3_aa: CASSTRQAHYGYTF
cdr3_nt: TGTGCCAGTAGTACCCGACAGGCCCACTATGGCTACACCTTC

d_call: TRBD2
v_call: TRBV28
j_call: TRBJ2-7
cdr3_aa: CASSFSGNYEQYF
cdr3_nt: TGTGCCAGCAGTTTTAGCGGGAACTACGAGCAGTACTTC

d_call: NA
v_call: TRBV7-2
j_call: TRBJ2-5
cdr3_aa: CASSPQGGYQETQYF
cdr3_nt: TGTGCCAGCAGCCCACAGGGGGGGTACCAAGAGACCCAGTACTTC